The 24 T cell receptor beta chains in this list originate from one sample, sequenced in a study of blood T cell repertoires in COVID-19. Profiled with immunoSEQ multiplex PCR; TCRdb holds only in-frame clones, not every one. The data contain 45,000 to 50,000 clones, 75% to 85% of them singletons. Material for sequencing was peripheral blood. The receptors derive from a man of 80 years or more in a cohort sampled during active COVID-19.

This chain uses TRBV11-2 with TRBJ1-2; a weak D match, TRBD1 (6 bases). The CDR3 is 14 residues long. The germline V gene encodes CDR1 SGHAT and CDR2 FQNNGV. V shed 1 base and J shed 3 bases, with 9 bases lying between them. Written as DNA, the CDR3 is TGTGCCAGCAGCTTAGCAGGGGCAGACTATGGCTACACCTTC. Translated, it gives CASSLAGADYGYTF.

CDR3 bases: TGTGCCACCAGCAGAGATAAACAGGGCCACGAGCAGTACTTC. It is translated as CATSRDKQGHEQYF. The chain links TRBV15 to TRBJ2-7; TRBD1 is a possible D gene (6 bases). Trimming pared 0 bases from V and 5 bases from J, leaving 11 bases between. Germline V gene sequence: CDR1 LNHNV, CDR2 YYDKDF (reference sequence). This CDR3 has 14 amino acids. Full variable domain (remainder filled in from reference TRBV15 and TRBJ2-7): DAMVIQNPRYQVTQFGKPVTLSCSQTLNHNVMYWYQQKSSQAPKLLFHYYDKDFNNEADTPDNFQSRRPNTSFCFLDIRSPGLGDTAMYLCATSRDKQGHEQYFGPGTRLTVT.

The chain is built from TRBV5-1 and TRBJ1-1; no clear D gene. The ends were cut back, 0 bases at V and 6 bases at J, with 9 bases in the middle. This CDR3 has 13 residues. Germline V lookup: CDR1 SGHRS, CDR2 YFSETQ. Here the CDR3 DNA reads TGCGCCAGCAGCTTGGGCGGGGTGCCTGAAGCTTTCTTT. Translated: CASSLGGVPEAFF.

The chain combines TRBV21-1 with TRBJ2-3; no DNA check was done on the table's D call, TRBD2. TRBV21-1 is annotated as a pseudogene. The CDR3 spans 16 residues. CDR3 nucleotides: TGTGCCAGCAGTAGAGGCGACGACGCCCCCACAGATACGCAGTATTTT. It encodes CASSRGDDAPTDTQYF.

V and J are TRBV5-6 and TRBJ1-4; a weak D match, TRBD1 (5 bases). CDR3 size: 16 residues. Germline V CDR1 and CDR2: SGHDT, YYEEEE. V was shortened by 4 bases and J by 5 bases, with 18 bases between the two germline ends. CDR3 DNA sequence: TGTGCCAGCAGCCTCACCGGGGCGGGGAGGAATGAAAAACTGTTTTTT. Protein: CASSLTGAGRNEKLFF.

The J gene is TRBJ1-6, the V gene TRBV5-1; D gene uncertain. Germline lookup yields CDR1 SGHRS and CDR2 YFSETQ. V lost 5 bases and J lost 8, with 14 bases in between. The CDR3 covers 14 residues. The CDR3, as DNA: TGCGCCAGCAGAGCATCTTCGGAGGATTCACCCCTCCACTTT. This encodes CASRASSEDSPLHF. The full variable domain, with the rest looked up from reference TRBV5-1 and TRBJ1-6, is KAGVTQTPRYLIKTRGQQVTLSCSPISGHRSVSWYQQTPGQGLQFLFEYFSETQRNKGNFPGRFSGRQFSNSRSEMNVSTLELGDSALYLCASRASSEDSPLHFGNGTRLTVT.

The chain uses TRBV9 and TRBJ2-7; 9 bases are shared with TRBD1. The V gene's germline CDR1 is SGDLS and CDR2 YYNGEE. The CDR3 loop spans 14 amino acids. With V trimmed by 0 bases and J by 6 bases, 4 bases remained unmatched. In DNA, the CDR3 is TGTGCCAGCAGCGTAGGGACAGGGGTTTCCGAGCAGTACTTC. It is translated as CASSVGTGVSEQYF. Full variable domain (rest looked up from reference TRBV9 and TRBJ2-7): DSGVTQTPKHLITATGQRVTLRCSPRSGDLSVYWYQQSLDQGLQFLIQYYNGEERAKGNILERFSAQQFPDLHSELNLSSLELGDSALYFCASSVGTGVSEQYFGPGTRLTVT.

This clone has just one count. The chain uses TRBV27 and TRBJ2-1; 8 nucleotides match TRBD2. Germline values: CDR1 MNHEY, CDR2 SMNVEV (reference sequence). This CDR3 has 15 residues. Trimming cost V 3 bases and J 2 bases; bases outside gene matches: 3. The CDR3 coding sequence is TGTGCCAGCAGTTTCGTAGCGGGAACCTACAATGAGCAGTTCTTC. It encodes CASSFVAGTYNEQFF.

This clone was seen once. The genes are TRBV3-1 (or the pseudogene TRBV3-2) and TRBJ2-5; TRBD1 matches at 8 bases. Germline values: CDR1 LGHDT, CDR2 YNNKEL (reference sequence). The CDR3 is 14 residues long. Trimming cost V 6 bases and J 4 bases; bases outside gene matches: 7. Here the CDR3 reads CASRETGVGETQYF. The CDR3 DNA sequence: TGTGCCAGCAGGGAGACAGGGGTTGGAGAGACCCAGTACTTC.

V gene TRBV15 combines with J gene TRBJ1-5, with a possible D match to TRBD1 (5 bases). The CDR3 consists of 15 residues. V was trimmed by 8 bases and J by 1 base, leaving 15 bases between them. CDR1 and CDR2 (germline): LNHNV, YYDKDF (reference sequence). The DNA of the CDR3 is TGTGCCACCTCGGGTTTTCGGACAAGCAATCAGCCCCAGCATTTT. This sequence encodes CATSGFRTSNQPQHF.

The chain couples TRBV24-1 to TRBJ1-2, with D perhaps TRBD1 (6 bases). The CDR3 extends over 17 amino acids. From germline, CDR1 is KGHDR and CDR2 SFDVKD. With 0 bases removed from V and 2 bases from J, the gap between germline ends came to 15 bases. DNA of the CDR3: TGTGCCACCAGTGATTTGGCTCCGGGGGGCTCCAACTATGGCTACACCTTC. Amino acids: CATSDLAPGGSNYGYTF.

The V and J genes are TRBV30 and TRBJ1-2, with D maybe TRBD1 (5 bases). The CDR3 has 11 amino acids. V was shortened by 2 bases and J by 7 bases, with 8 bases between the two germline ends. CDR1 and CDR2 from the germline V gene are GTSNPN and SVGIG (reference sequence). The CDR3 coding sequence is TGTGCCTGGAGTAATACAGGTGGCTACACCTTC. As protein: CAWSNTGGYTF.

The chain is built from TRBV19 and TRBJ2-1; TRBD2 agrees at 8 bases. The CDR3 sequence is 15 residues long. The germline V gene encodes CDR1 LNHDA and CDR2 SQIVND (reference sequence). V lost 3 bases and J lost 4; bases outside the gene matches: 5. CDR3 sequence (DNA): TGTGCCAGTAGTATGAAGGCTAGCGGGTACAATGAGCAGTTCTTC. It yields the protein CASSMKASGYNEQFF. Looking up the rest from reference TRBV19 and TRBJ2-1 gives the full variable domain: DGGITQSPKYLFRKEGQNVTLSCEQNLNHDAMYWYRQDPGQGLRLIYYSQIVNDFQKGDIAEGYSVSREKKESFPLTVTSAQKNPTAFYLCASSMKASGYNEQFFGPGTRLTVL.

The chain is built from TRBV5-1 and TRBJ2-2; the D is unclear. Trimming cost V 4 bases and J 6 bases, with 10 bases left between them. Germline V gene data show CDR1 as SGHRS and CDR2 as YFSETQ. The length of the CDR3 is 13 residues. The CDR3 nucleotides are TGCGCCAGCAGCGTCATGGAGTCCGGGGAGCTGTTTTTT. Amino acid sequence: CASSVMESGELFF. The complete variable domain, with remaining parts taken from reference TRBV5-1 and TRBJ2-2, reads KAGVTQTPRYLIKTRGQQVTLSCSPISGHRSVSWYQQTPGQGLQFLFEYFSETQRNKGNFPGRFSGRQFSNSRSEMNVSTLELGDSALYLCASSVMESGELFFGEGSRLTVL.

V and J are TRBV5-4 and TRBJ1-1; D is uncertain. The V end lost 4 bases, the J end lost 2 bases, and 18 bases lay between the germline ends. CDR1 SGHNT and CDR2 YYREEE come from the germline V gene (reference sequence). The CDR3 has 16 amino acids. CDR3 region: CASSAGGQAVNTEAFF. The CDR3, as DNA: TGTGCCAGCAGCGCGGGCGGCCAGGCAGTAAACACTGAAGCTTTCTTT.

The chain combines TRBV12-3 or TRBV12-4 with TRBJ2-1; D is undetermined. V lost 6 bases to trimming and J lost 10 bases, with 7 bases between them. The CDR3 is 10 residues long. CDR3 bases: TGTGCCAGCAGCCCAGGCGAGCAGTTCTTC. Its protein is CASSPGEQFF.

The genes are TRBV24-1 and TRBJ2-5, with 10 bases that match TRBD2. This CDR3 comprises 16 residues. V was pared by 0 bases and J by 3 bases, with 3 bases of the junction left unmatched. Looked up from germline, CDR1 is KGHDR and CDR2 is SFDVKD. CDR3 sequence (DNA): TGTGCCACCAGTGATTTGCGACTAGCGGGCGAAGAGACCCAGTACTTC. It is translated as CATSDLRLAGEETQYF.

The rearrangement joins TRBV5-1 to TRBJ2-7, with D tentatively TRBD2 (6 bases). From germline, CDR1 is SGHRS and CDR2 YFSETQ. There are 15 residues in the CDR3. The V and J ends lost 0 bases and 3 bases respectively, with 13 bases between them. The CDR3 DNA sequence: TGCGCCAGCAGCTTGGGAGCGGCGGGGAACTACGAGCAGTACTTC. Residues: CASSLGAAGNYEQYF. The whole variable domain, filled in from reference TRBV5-1 and TRBJ2-7, reads KAGVTQTPRYLIKTRGQQVTLSCSPISGHRSVSWYQQTPGQGLQFLFEYFSETQRNKGNFPGRFSGRQFSNSRSEMNVSTLELGDSALYLCASSLGAAGNYEQYFGPGTRLTVT.

J is TRBJ2-1 and V is TRBV7-8; 7 bases align to TRBD1. The CDR3 is 13 amino acids. The germline V gene encodes CDR1 SGHVS and CDR2 FQNEAQ. V lost 4 bases and J lost 3; bases outside the gene matches: 0. The CDR3 loop reads CASSWDSYNEQFF. In DNA, the CDR3 is TGTGCCAGCAGCTGGGACAGCTACAATGAGCAGTTCTTC.

The chain recombines TRBV5-4 with TRBJ1-2; 7 nucleotides match TRBD1. Germline loops: CDR1 SGHNT, CDR2 YYREEE (reference sequence). The junction had 3 bases not matched to a gene; V was cut back by 4 bases and J by 3 bases. CDR3 length: 13 amino acids. DNA for the CDR3: TGTGCCAGCAGCATCACAGGGGACTATGGCTACACCTTC. This encodes CASSITGDYGYTF.

The V gene is TRBV7-9, the J gene TRBJ2-6; 9 positions agree with TRBD1. This CDR3 contains 17 residues. The germline CDR1 and CDR2 sequences are SEHNR and FQNEAQ (reference sequence). Germline trimming cut 5 bases from V and 2 bases from J; bases unmatched to any gene: 7. The CDR3 sequence is CASSGRTGGTGANVLTF. Here the CDR3 DNA reads TGTGCCAGCAGCGGGAGAACAGGGGGCACTGGGGCCAACGTCCTGACTTTC. The variable domain in full, completed from reference TRBV7-9 and TRBJ2-6, reads DTGVSQNPRHKITKRGQNVTFRCDPISEHNRLYWYRQTLGQGPEFLTYFQNEAQLEKSRLLSDRFSAERPKGSFSTLEIQRTEQGDSAMYLCASSGRTGGTGANVLTFGAGSRLTVL.

The chain recombines TRBV5-1 with TRBJ2-7; D may be TRBD2 (7 bases). This CDR3 has 14 amino acids. The ends were cut back, 4 bases at V and 5 bases at J, with 16 bases in the middle. CDR1 and CDR2 from the germline V gene are SGHRS and YFSETQ. CDR3 protein: CASSRQGRENEQYF. Written as DNA, the CDR3 is TGCGCCAGCAGCCGGCAGGGGAGGGAGAACGAGCAGTACTTC.

CDR3 protein: CAWSLAGRGGSFHNEQFF. The CDR3 nucleotides read TGTGCCTGGAGTTTGGCCGGAAGGGGTGGTAGTTTCCACAATGAGCAGTTCTTC. This chain uses TRBV30 with TRBJ2-1; D perhaps matches TRBD1 (5 bases). CDR1 and CDR2 (germline): GTSNPN, SVGIG (reference sequence). The CDR3 sequence is 18 residues long. Trimming took off 2 bases at V and 5 bases at J, with 25 bases between the two ends.

The chain recombines TRBV10-1 with TRBJ1-1, with unresolved D. The CDR3 runs 13 residues. The germline V and J ends were trimmed by 0 bases and 5 bases, with 7 bases remaining between them. Germline V gene lookup returns CDR1 WNHNN and CDR2 SYGVQD (reference sequence). The CDR3 DNA reads as TGCGCCAGCAGTGAGTCCGGGAAGACTGAAGCTTTCTTT. Its protein product is CASSESGKTEAFF.